This TCR beta chain was observed in a study of shared clonotypes between healthy human individuals. Study outcomes and limitations: Sorted-subset sequencing was shown by rarefaction to be incomplete despite large depth. The study found 4.5% to 6% of naive CD4 clonotypes shared across several donors.

Assay: immunoSEQ multiplex PCR; the TCRdb copy retains only in-frame clones and omits some. Counted here are some 2,400,000 clones, approximately 94% occurring once; the ten biggest clones make up roughly 0.13%. This clone was counted a single time. Its antigen is unidentified. Trimming took off 0 bases at V and 4 bases at J, with 12 bases between the two ends. CDR1 is SGHTA and CDR2 is FQGNSA in the germline V gene. The CDR3 extends over 15 amino acids. The source material was naive CD4+ T cells sorted from blood. The subset: CD45RA+ positively selected. The TCR comes from a man aged 18 to 35 in good health. The chain links TRBV7-2 to TRBJ1-2; D might be TRBD1 (5 bases). The CDR3 reads CASSLAGGSLYGYTF. In DNA, the CDR3 is TGTGCCAGCAGCTTAGCGGGGGGGTCCCTCTATGGCTACACCTTC.